The 2 T cell receptor beta chains given below trace back to one sample, sequenced in a study of T cells after yellow fever vaccination. MiXCR, applied by TCRdb to the 5' RACE reads, yields one record per CDR3 protein. The sample lists about 240,000 distinct CDR3 sequences; about 7% were seen once. Sequencing used CD4+ T cells sorted from PBMCs, obtained 15 days after the yellow fever booster vaccination. All receptors derive from a man aged 25 to 40 who received the YFV17D yellow fever vaccine.

In this sample, this clonotype turned up many times. The chain recombines TRBV7-2 with TRBJ2-1; D remains ambiguous. The CDR3 loop spans 14 amino acids. CDR1 is SGHTA and CDR2 is FQGNSA in the germline V gene. Deletions cut 2 bases from V and 4 bases from J, with 9 bases between. In DNA, the CDR3 is TGTGCCAGCAGCTTACTTCCGGGTTACAATGAGCAGTTCTTC. Protein: CASSLLPGYNEQFF. The entire variable domain, with the rest obtained from reference TRBV7-2 and TRBJ2-1, is as follows: GAGVSQSPSNKVTEKGKDVELRCDPISGHTALYWYRQSLGQGLEFLIYFQGNSAPDKSGLPSDRFSAERTGGSVSTLTIQRTQQEDSAVYLCASSLLPGYNEQFFGPGTRLTVL.

This clonotype was seen a handful of times. The CDR3 sequence: CANSQAGASEQYF. In DNA form, the CDR3 reads TGTGCCAACTCGCAAGCGGGAGCTTCCGAGCAGTACTTC. The chain links TRBV2 to TRBJ2-7; 8 bases agree with TRBD2. CDR3 length: 13 amino acids. Looked up from germline, CDR1 is SNHLY and CDR2 is FYNNEI. J gave up 6 bases and V 10 bases, and 11 bases lay outside the gene matches.